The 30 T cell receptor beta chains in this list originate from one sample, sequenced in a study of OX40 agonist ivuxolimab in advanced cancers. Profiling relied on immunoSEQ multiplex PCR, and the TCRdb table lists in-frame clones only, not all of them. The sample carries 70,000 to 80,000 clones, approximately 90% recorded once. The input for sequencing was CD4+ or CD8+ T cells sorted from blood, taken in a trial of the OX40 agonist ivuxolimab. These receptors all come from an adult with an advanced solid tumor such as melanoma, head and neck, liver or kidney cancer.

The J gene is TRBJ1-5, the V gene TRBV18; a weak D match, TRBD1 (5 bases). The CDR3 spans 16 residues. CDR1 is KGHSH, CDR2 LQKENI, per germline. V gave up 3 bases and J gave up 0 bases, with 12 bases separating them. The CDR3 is CASSPPGTDSNQPQHF. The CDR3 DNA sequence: TGTGCCAGCTCACCTCCCGGGACCGATAGCAATCAGCCCCAGCATTTT.

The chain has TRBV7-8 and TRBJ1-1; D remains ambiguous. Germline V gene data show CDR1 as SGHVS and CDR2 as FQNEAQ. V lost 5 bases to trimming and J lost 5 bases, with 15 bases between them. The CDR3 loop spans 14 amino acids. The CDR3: CASSLEGSGTEAFF. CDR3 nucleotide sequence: TGTGCCAGCAGCCTCGAAGGGAGCGGGACTGAAGCTTTCTTT.

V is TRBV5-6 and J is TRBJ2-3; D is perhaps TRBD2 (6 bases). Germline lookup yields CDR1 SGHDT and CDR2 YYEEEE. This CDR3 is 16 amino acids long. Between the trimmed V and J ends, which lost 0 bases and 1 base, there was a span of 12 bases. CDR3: CASSLEGLVGTDTQYF. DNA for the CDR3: TGTGCCAGCAGCTTGGAGGGACTCGTGGGCACAGATACGCAGTATTTT.

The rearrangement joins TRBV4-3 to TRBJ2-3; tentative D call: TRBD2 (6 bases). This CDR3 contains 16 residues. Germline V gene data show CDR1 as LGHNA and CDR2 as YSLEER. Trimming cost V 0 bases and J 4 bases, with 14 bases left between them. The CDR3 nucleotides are TGCGCCAGCAGCCAAGATCTCAGAGGAGGGGCAGATACGCAGTATTTT. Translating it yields CASSQDLRGGADTQYF.

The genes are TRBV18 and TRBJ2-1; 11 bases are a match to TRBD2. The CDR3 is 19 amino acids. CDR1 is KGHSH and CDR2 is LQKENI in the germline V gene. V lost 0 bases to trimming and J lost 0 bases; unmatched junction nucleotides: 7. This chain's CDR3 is CASSPPGSSGRGSYNEQFF. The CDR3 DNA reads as TGTGCCAGCTCACCACCGGGGAGTAGCGGGAGGGGCTCCTACAATGAGCAGTTCTTC.

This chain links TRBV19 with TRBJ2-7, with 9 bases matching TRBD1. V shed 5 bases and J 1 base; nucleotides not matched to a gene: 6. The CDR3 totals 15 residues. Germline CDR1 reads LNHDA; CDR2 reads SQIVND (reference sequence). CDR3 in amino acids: CASSPGTGSSYEQYF. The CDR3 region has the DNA TGTGCCAGTAGTCCTGGGACAGGGAGTTCCTACGAGCAGTACTTC.

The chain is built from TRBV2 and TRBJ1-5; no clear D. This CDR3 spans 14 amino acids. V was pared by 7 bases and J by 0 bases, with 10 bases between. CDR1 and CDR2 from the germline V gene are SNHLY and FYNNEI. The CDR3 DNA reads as TGTGCCAGCAAGAGTTCAGATAGCAATCAGCCCCAGCATTTT. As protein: CASKSSDSNQPQHF.

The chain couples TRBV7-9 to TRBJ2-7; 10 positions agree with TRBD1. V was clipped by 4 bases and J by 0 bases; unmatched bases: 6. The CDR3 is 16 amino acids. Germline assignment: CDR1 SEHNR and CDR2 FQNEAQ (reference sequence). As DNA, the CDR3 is TGTGCCAGCAGCTCTCCAAGGACAGGGGGCTCCTACGAGCAGTACTTC. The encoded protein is CASSSPRTGGSYEQYF.

The CDR3 region is CASSQPPGRQAPREQFF. The DNA of the CDR3 is TGCGCCAGCAGCCAACCCCCAGGGAGACAGGCTCCTAGGGAGCAGTTCTTC. This chain uses TRBV4-1 with TRBJ2-1; maybe TRBD1 (6 bases). The germline V gene has CDR1 MGHRA and CDR2 YSYEKL. The V end lost 2 bases, the J end lost 10 bases, and 24 bases lay between the germline ends. The CDR3 has 17 residues.

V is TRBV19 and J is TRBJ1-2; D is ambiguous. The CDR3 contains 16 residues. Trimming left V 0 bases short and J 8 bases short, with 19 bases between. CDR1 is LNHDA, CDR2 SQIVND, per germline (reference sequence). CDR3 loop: CASSIEGSDGLGGYTF. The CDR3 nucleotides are TGTGCCAGTAGTATAGAGGGCAGCGATGGACTGGGAGGCTACACCTTC.

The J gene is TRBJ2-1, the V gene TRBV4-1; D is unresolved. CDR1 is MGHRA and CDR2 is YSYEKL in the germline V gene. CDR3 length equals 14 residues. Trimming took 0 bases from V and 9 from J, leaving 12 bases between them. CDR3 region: CASSQDPRAIEQFF. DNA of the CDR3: TGCGCCAGCAGCCAAGATCCCCGGGCGATTGAGCAGTTCTTC.

As DNA, the CDR3 is TGTGCCAGCAGTCGGCTACCAAACGAGCAGTACTTC. Amino acid sequence: CASSRLPNEQYF. This rearrangement joins TRBV6-5 to TRBJ2-7, with unresolved D. Looked up from germline, CDR1 is MNHEY and CDR2 is SVGAGI. This CDR3 comprises 12 residues. V lost 5 bases to trimming and J lost 5 bases, with 10 bases between them.

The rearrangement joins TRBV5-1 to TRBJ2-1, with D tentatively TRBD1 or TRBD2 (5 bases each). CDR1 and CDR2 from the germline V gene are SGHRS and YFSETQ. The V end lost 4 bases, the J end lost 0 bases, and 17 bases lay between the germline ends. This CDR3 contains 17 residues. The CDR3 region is CASSADGAPSSYNEQFF. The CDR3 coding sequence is TGCGCCAGCAGCGCCGACGGGGCCCCGAGCTCCTACAATGAGCAGTTCTTC.

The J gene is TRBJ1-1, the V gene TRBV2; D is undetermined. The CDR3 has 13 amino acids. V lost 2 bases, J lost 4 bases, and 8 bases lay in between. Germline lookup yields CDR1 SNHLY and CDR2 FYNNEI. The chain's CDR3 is CASSEPGFTEAFF. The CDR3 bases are TGTGCCAGCAGTGAACCCGGGTTCACTGAAGCTTTCTTT.

CDR3 protein: CASSSTLNTEAFF. The CDR3 DNA is TGTGCCAGCAGTTCGACACTGAACACTGAAGCTTTCTTT. This chain links TRBV6-1 with TRBJ1-1; D is ambiguous. The V and J ends lost 5 bases and 0 bases respectively, with 7 bases between them. This CDR3 contains 13 residues. Germline CDR1 MNHNS, CDR2 SASEGT.

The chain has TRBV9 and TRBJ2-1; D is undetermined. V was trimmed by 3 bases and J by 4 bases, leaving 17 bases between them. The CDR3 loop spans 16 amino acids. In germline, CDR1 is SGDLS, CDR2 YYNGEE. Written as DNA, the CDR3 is TGTGCCAGCAGCGCAGTCAGCCGAACTCCATACAATGAGCAGTTCTTC. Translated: CASSAVSRTPYNEQFF.

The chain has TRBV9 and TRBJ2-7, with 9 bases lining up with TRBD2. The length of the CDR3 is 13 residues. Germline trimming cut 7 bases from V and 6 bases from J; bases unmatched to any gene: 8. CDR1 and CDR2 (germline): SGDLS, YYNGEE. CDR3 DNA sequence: TGTGCCAGCCTACCGGGACTAGCTTTCGAGCAGTACTTC. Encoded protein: CASLPGLAFEQYF.

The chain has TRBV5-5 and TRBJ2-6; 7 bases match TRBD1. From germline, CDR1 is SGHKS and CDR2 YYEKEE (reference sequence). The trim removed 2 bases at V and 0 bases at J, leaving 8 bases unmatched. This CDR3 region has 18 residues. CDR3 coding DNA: TGTGCCAGCAGCTTTTCCCCGGACAGGTACTCTGGGGCCAACGTCCTGACTTTC. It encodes CASSFSPDRYSGANVLTF.

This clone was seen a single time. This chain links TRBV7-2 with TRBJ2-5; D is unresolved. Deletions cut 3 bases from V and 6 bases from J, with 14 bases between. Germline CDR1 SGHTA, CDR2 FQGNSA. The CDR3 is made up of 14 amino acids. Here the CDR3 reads CASSFQNAIQTQYF. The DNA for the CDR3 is TGTGCCAGCAGCTTCCAAAACGCCATACAGACCCAGTACTTC.

The CDR3 sequence: CASGLVQGGQPQHF. DNA of the CDR3: TGTGCTAGTGGTTTGGTCCAGGGAGGTCAGCCCCAGCATTTT. V usage is TRBV12-5 and J usage is TRBJ1-5; possibly TRBD1 for D (5 bases). CDR3 length: 14 amino acids. Looked up from germline, CDR1 is LGHNT and CDR2 is FRNRAP. Trimming pared 0 bases from V and 6 bases from J, leaving 9 bases between.

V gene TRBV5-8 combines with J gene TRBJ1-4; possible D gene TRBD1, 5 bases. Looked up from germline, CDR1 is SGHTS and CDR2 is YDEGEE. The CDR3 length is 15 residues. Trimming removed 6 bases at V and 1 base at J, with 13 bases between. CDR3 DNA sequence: TGTGCCAGCAAACGGGGACCTAAAACTAATGAAAAACTGTTTTTT. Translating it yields CASKRGPKTNEKLFF.

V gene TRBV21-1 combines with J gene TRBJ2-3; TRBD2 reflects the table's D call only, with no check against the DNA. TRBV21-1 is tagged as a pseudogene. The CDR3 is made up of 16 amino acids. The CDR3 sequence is CARRGTSGGRTDTQYF. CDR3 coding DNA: TGTGCCAGACGGGGAACTAGCGGGGGGCGCACAGATACGCAGTATTTT.

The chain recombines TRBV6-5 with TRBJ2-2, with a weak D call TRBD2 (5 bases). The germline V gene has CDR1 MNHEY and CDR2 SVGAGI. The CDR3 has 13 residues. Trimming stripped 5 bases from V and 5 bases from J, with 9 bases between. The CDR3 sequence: CASSKLETGELFF. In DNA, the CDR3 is TGTGCCAGCAGTAAACTAGAAACCGGGGAGCTGTTTTTT.

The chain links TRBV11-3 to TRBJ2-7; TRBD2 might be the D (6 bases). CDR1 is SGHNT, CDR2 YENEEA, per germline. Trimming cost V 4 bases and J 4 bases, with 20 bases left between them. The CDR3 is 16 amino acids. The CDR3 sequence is CASSSRTGRREYEQYF. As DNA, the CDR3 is TGTGCCAGCAGCTCCCGGACGGGGAGGAGGGAGTACGAGCAGTACTTC.

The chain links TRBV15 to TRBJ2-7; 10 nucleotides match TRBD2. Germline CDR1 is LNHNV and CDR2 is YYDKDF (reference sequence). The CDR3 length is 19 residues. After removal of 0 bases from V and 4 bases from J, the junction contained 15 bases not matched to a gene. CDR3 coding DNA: TGTGCCACCAGCAGAGATATCCCTTGGGTGGCTAGCGGGAGATACGAGCAGTACTTC. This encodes CATSRDIPWVASGRYEQYF.

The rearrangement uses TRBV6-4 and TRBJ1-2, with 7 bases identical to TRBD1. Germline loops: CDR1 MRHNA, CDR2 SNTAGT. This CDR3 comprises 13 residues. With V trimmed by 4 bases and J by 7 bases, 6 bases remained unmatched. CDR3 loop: CASSGQGSSGYTF. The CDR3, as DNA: TGTGCCAGCAGTGGACAGGGTAGCAGTGGCTACACCTTC.

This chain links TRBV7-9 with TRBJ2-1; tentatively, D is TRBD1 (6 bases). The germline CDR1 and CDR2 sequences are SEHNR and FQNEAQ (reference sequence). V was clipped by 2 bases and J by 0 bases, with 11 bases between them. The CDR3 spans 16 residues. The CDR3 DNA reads TGTGCCAGCAGCTTATCCGGGACAAGCTCCTACAATGAGCAGTTCTTC. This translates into CASSLSGTSSYNEQFF. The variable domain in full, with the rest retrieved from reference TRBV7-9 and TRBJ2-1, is DTGVSQNPRHKITKRGQNVTFRCDPISEHNRLYWYRQTLGQGPEFLTYFQNEAQLEKSRLLSDRFSAERPKGSFSTLEIQRTEQGDSAMYLCASSLSGTSSYNEQFFGPGTRLTVL.

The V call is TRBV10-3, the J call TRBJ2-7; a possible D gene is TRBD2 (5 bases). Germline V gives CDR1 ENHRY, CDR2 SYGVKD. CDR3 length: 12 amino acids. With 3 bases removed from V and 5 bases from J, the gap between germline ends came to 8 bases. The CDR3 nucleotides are TGTGCCATCAGTGAATCCGGGGACGAGCAGTACTTC. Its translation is CAISESGDEQYF.

CDR3 protein: CASSYTPGTATYEQYF. The CDR3 coding sequence is TGTGCCAGCAGTTACACACCCGGGACAGCGACCTACGAGCAGTACTTC. The V gene is TRBV6-5, the J gene TRBJ2-7; 7 positions agree with TRBD1. Germline V CDR1 and CDR2: MNHEY, SVGAGI. J lost 2 bases, V lost 2 bases, and 9 bases had no gene match. This CDR3 has 16 residues.

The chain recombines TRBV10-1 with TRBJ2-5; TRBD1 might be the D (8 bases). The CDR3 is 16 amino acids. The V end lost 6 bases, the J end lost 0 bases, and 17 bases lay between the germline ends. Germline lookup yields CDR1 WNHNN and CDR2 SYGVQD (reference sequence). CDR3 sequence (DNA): TGCGCCAGCAGCCCCAACAGGGGGGGAAACCAAGAGACCCAGTACTTC. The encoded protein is CASSPNRGGNQETQYF.